This entry concerns a single T cell receptor (beta chain). Its antigen is as yet unknown. PCR primers comprised 60 Vbeta and 13 Jbeta primers. Data came from immunoSEQ multiplex PCR; TCRdb stores just in-frame clones and leaves some out. The table includes 150,000 to 200,000 clones, approximately 86% detected once. The sample belongs to a study of cytomegalovirus exposure and HLA in healthy donors. Trimming took off 2 bases at V and 12 bases at J, with 13 bases between the two ends. CDR1 and CDR2 from the germline V gene are MNHNS and SASEGT. CDR3 length equals 12 residues. Points from the study as a whole: High specificity and sensitivity for cytomegalovirus status were reported for the classifier.

What was sequenced was PBMCs. The chain recombines TRBV6-1 with TRBJ1-2; D perhaps matches TRBD1 (5 bases). The source is a woman aged 18-29 years in good health and CMV-seronegative. The CDR3 DNA reads TGTGCCAGCAGTGAACAGGGCCTAGGCAACACCTTC. Translating it yields CASSEQGLGNTF.